A selection of T cell receptor beta chains follows, all from one sample in a study of control samples from healthy donors and cancer patients. TCRdb's table, derived via immunoSEQ multiplex PCR, lists solely in-frame clones and lacks some. Of 200,000 to 250,000 clones in the sample, roughly 94% were seen once. Sequenced material: blood. These receptors all stem from a man aged 45-60 years in good health. CDR3s include the opening cysteine and the closing phenylalanine or tryptophan. The D gene is left open where the match is weak. Expanded clones get a size class; other rows say once, few or many, or leave the size out.

>-|TRBV7-9|TRBJ1-2|-|11
TGTGCCAGCAGCCCCGCGGGGGGCTACACCTTC
CASSPAGGYTF
>-|TRBV6-5|TRBJ1-1|-|13
TGTGCCAGCAGCTACGGATCTAACACTGAAGCTTTCTTT
CASSYGSNTEAFF
>-|TRBV30|TRBJ1-5|TRBD1|15
TGTGCCTGGAGCGAGGGACAGGTAGATCGACAGCCCCAGCATTTT
CAWSEGQVDRQPQHF
>-|TRBV4-1|TRBJ2-3|TRBD1|13
TGCGCCAGCGAACAGGGGGATACAGATACGCAGTATTTT
CASEQGDTDTQYF
>-|TRBV5-4|TRBJ1-6|-|16
TGTGCCAGCAGCTTGGGGCAGAACTCCTATAATTCACCCCTCCACTTT
CASSLGQNSYNSPLHF
>-|TRBV11-2|TRBJ1-2|-|14
TGTGCCAGCAGGCACCTCTCAGGGGCCTATGGCTACACCTTC
CASRHLSGAYGYTF
>-|TRBV18|TRBJ2-1|-|13
TGTGCCAGCTCATTCGTCCGGACGAATGAGCAGTTCTTC
CASSFVRTNEQFF
>-|TRBV6-5|TRBJ1-1|-|14
TGTGCCAGCATGGGGGCCTCCAGGGGAACTGAAGCTTTCTTT
CASMGASRGTEAFF
>once|TRBV6-5|TRBJ2-5|TRBD1|13
TGTGCCAGCAGCAACAGGGGGCAAGAGACCCAGTACTTC
CASSNRGQETQYF
>-|TRBV6-4|TRBJ2-1|TRBD1|14
TGTGCCAGCAGTGACAGGGGACAGGGATCTGAGCAGTTCTTC
CASSDRGQGSEQFF
>-|TRBV7-2|TRBJ1-1|-|16
TGTGCCAGCACCTACCGGGACGGAGGCATGAACACTGAAGCTTTCTTT
CASTYRDGGMNTEAFF
>-|TRBV5-1|TRBJ1-5|-|15
TGCGCCAGCAGCATTGGGACGGACCGCGCGAATCCCCAGCATTTT
CASSIGTDRANPQHF
>-|TRBV27|TRBJ1-5|-|14
TGTGCCAGCAGTTTAATGGGGGAGGGTCAGCCCCAGCATTTT
CASSLMGEGQPQHF
>-|TRBV25-1|TRBJ1-4|-|15
TGTGCCAGCAGTGCCACAGGCCCAACTAATGAAAAACTGTTTTTT
CASSATGPTNEKLFF
>-|TRBV13|TRBJ2-3|-|15
TGTGCCAGCAGCTCCCCGCGGTTAGGCACAGATACGCAGTATTTT
CASSSPRLGTDTQYF
>-|TRBV19|TRBJ1-2|-|15
TGTGCCAGTAGTATAGACGCCCGACTGGACTATGGCTACACCTTC
CASSIDARLDYGYTF
>-|TRBV6-1|TRBJ1-2|-|14
TGTGCCAGCAGTGACCGGGAGCCGGGTCGGGGCTACACCTTC
CASSDREPGRGYTF